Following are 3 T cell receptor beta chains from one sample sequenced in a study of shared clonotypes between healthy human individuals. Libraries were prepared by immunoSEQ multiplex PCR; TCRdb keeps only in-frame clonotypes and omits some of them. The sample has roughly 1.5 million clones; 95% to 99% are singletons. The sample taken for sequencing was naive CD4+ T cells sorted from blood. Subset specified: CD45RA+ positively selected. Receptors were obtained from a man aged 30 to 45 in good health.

The CDR3 bases are TGTGCCAGCGCTGCGAGTAGCGGGATAGGCGAGCAGTACTTC. This codes for CASAASSGIGEQYF. The chain carries TRBV2 and TRBJ2-7; 8 bases map to TRBD2. The germline gives CDR1 SNHLY, CDR2 FYNNEI. The trim removed 8 bases at V and 6 bases at J, leaving 12 bases unmatched. The CDR3 spans 14 residues. The variable domain in full, completed from reference TRBV2 and TRBJ2-7, reads EPEVTQTPSHQVTQMGQEVILRCVPISNHLYFYWYRQILGQKVEFLVSFYNNEISEKSEIFDDQFSVERPDGSNFTLKIRSTKLEDSAMYFCASAASSGIGEQYFGPGTRLTVT.

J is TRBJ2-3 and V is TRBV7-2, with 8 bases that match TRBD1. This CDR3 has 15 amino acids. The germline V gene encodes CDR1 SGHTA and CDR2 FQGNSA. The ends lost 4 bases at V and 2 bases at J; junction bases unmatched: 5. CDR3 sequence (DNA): TGTGCCAGCAGCTATGACAGGGGAAACACAGATACGCAGTATTTT. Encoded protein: CASSYDRGNTDTQYF. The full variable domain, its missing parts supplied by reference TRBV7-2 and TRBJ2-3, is GAGVSQSPSNKVTEKGKDVELRCDPISGHTALYWYRQSLGQGLEFLIYFQGNSAPDKSGLPSDRFSAERTGGSVSTLTIQRTQQEDSAVYLCASSYDRGNTDTQYFGPGTRLTVL.

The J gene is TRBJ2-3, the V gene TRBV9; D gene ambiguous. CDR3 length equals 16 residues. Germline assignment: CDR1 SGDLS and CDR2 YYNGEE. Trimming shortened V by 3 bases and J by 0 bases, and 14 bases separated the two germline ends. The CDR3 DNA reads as TGTGCCAGCAGCGGCGAATGGGTGTCTAGCACAGATACGCAGTATTTT. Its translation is CASSGEWVSSTDTQYF.